This TCR beta chain was sequenced for a study of T cells after yellow fever vaccination. Via MiXCR, TCRdb re-called the 5' RACE reads, giving one row per CDR3 protein. The table records about 320,000 distinct CDR3 sequences, roughly 4.3% of them present only once. The CDR3 length is 14 residues. V was cut by 5 bases and J by 3 bases, with 10 bases left in between. Germline lookup yields CDR1 SGHTA and CDR2 FQGNSA. The sequencing used PBMCs, collected 15 days after the yellow fever booster vaccination. The chain recombines TRBV7-2 with TRBJ2-2, with D hard to call. This receptor was taken from a man younger than 30 who received the YFV17D yellow fever vaccine. CDR3 amino acids: CASSDASYTGELFF. In DNA, the CDR3 is TGTGCCAGCAGCGACGCCAGTTACACCGGGGAGCTGTTTTTT.